Each of the 23 T cell receptor beta chains below was sequenced from the same sample in a study of OX40 agonist ivuxolimab in advanced cancers. Sequenced by immunoSEQ multiplex PCR; TCRdb stores in-frame clones only, minus some. The sample has approximately 70,000 clones, 75% to 90% seen once. The sample was CD4+ or CD8+ T cells sorted from blood, taken in a trial of the OX40 agonist ivuxolimab. Receptors were obtained from an adult with an advanced solid tumor such as melanoma, head and neck, liver or kidney cancer.

The rearrangement joins TRBV9 to TRBJ2-2; possible D gene TRBD1, 6 bases. Looked up from germline, CDR1 is SGDLS and CDR2 is YYNGEE. The CDR3 runs 15 residues. Trimming shortened V by 2 bases and J by 0 bases, and 8 bases separated the two germline ends. This CDR3 reads CASSVRQANTGELFF. The CDR3 DNA follows: TGTGCCAGCAGCGTCCGACAGGCGAACACCGGGGAGCTGTTTTTT.

This chain joins TRBV5-1 and TRBJ2-1; 9 nucleotides agree with TRBD2. Looked up from germline, CDR1 is SGHRS and CDR2 is YFSETQ. The CDR3 is made up of 15 amino acids. The V and J ends lost 2 bases and 5 bases, in that order; junction bases with no gene match: 5. The CDR3 region has the DNA TGCGCCAGCAGCTTCCCTAGCGGGGAGAACAATGAGCAGTTCTTC. Its translation: CASSFPSGENNEQFF.

This clone was observed once. The chain is built from TRBV19 and TRBJ2-5, with 7 positions matching TRBD2. Germline V CDR1 and CDR2: LNHDA, SQIVND (reference sequence). Trimming at V came to 6 bases and at J to 1 base, leaving 2 bases not matched to a gene. This CDR3 has 13 residues. CDR3 region: CASSGGIQETQYF. The CDR3, as DNA: TGTGCCAGTAGCGGGGGGATCCAAGAGACCCAGTACTTC.

The chain is built from TRBV11-3 and TRBJ2-5; 8 bases are shared with TRBD1. The V gene end was trimmed by 5 bases and the J gene end by 5 bases; junction bases not matched to a gene: 10. Germline loops: CDR1 SGHNT, CDR2 YENEEA. The CDR3 covers 15 residues. The CDR3 sequence: CASSKQGGVRETQYF. In nucleotides, the CDR3 is TGTGCCAGCAGCAAACAGGGGGGTGTTAGGGAGACCCAGTACTTC.

This chain uses TRBV27 with TRBJ1-2, with D perhaps TRBD1 (5 bases). Per germline, CDR1 MNHEY and CDR2 SMNVEV (reference sequence). This CDR3 comprises 16 residues. V lost 5 bases and J 2 bases, leaving 18 bases between the germline ends. CDR3 sequence (DNA): TGTGCCAGCAGTCCCACATCCGGGACGGTCAACTATGGCTACACCTTC. It encodes CASSPTSGTVNYGYTF.

The chain carries TRBV30 and TRBJ1-6; 8 bases align to TRBD1. This CDR3 is 15 amino acids long. Per the germline V gene, CDR1 is GTSNPN and CDR2 is SVGIG (reference sequence). With 1 base clipped from V and 10 bases from J, the junction kept 9 bases outside the gene matches. This CDR3 reads CAWSALTGGLSPLHF. CDR3 nucleotide sequence: TGTGCCTGGAGTGCCCTAACAGGGGGATTATCACCCCTCCACTTT.

V and J are TRBV2 and TRBJ1-1; no definite D call. Trimming cost V 2 bases and J 6 bases, with 7 bases left between them. The CDR3 covers 12 residues. CDR1 is SNHLY, CDR2 FYNNEI, per germline. The CDR3 region is CASSESRPEAFF. CDR3 sequence (DNA): TGTGCCAGCAGTGAAAGTCGCCCTGAAGCTTTCTTT.

The chain links TRBV6-5 to TRBJ1-2, with a tentative D call TRBD1 (6 bases). Trimming shortened V by 6 bases and J by 6 bases, and 14 bases separated the two germline ends. CDR1 is MNHEY, CDR2 SVGAGI, per germline. This CDR3 contains 13 residues. The DNA for the CDR3 is TGTGCCAGCAGCCCGGCCAACAGGGATGGCTACACCTTC. It specifies CASSPANRDGYTF.

V and J are TRBV19 and TRBJ1-2, with a possible D match to TRBD1 (6 bases). CDR3 length equals 14 residues. Trimming took 6 bases from V and 7 from J, leaving 18 bases between them. Germline values: CDR1 LNHDA, CDR2 SQIVND (reference sequence). In DNA, the CDR3 is TGTGCCAGTAGCGAAAAACGCACAGGGTCTGGCTACACCTTC. This gives the protein CASSEKRTGSGYTF.

As concerns this clone: The same CDR3 is also encoded by other DNA sequences in this sample. The rearrangement joins TRBV5-4 to TRBJ2-1, with D hard to call. The CDR3 is 15 amino acids. V was cut by 0 bases and J by 1 base, with 8 bases left in between. Per the germline V gene, CDR1 is SGHNT and CDR2 is YYREEE (reference sequence). CDR3 sequence: CASSLVGFSYNEQFF. The CDR3 DNA is TGTGCCAGCAGCTTGGTCGGTTTTTCCTACAATGAGCAGTTCTTC.

This rearrangement joins TRBV5-1 to TRBJ2-5, with 8 bases identical to TRBD1. The CDR3 runs 16 residues. The germline V gene has CDR1 SGHRS and CDR2 YFSETQ. Losses at the gene ends were 3 bases for V and 2 bases for J; bases not matched to a gene: 9. The CDR3 sequence: CASSWTGRATQETQYF. For the CDR3, the DNA is TGCGCCAGCAGCTGGACAGGGCGGGCGACACAAGAGACCCAGTACTTC.

J is TRBJ2-1 and V is TRBV19, with 8 bases identical to TRBD2. The CDR3 loop spans 13 amino acids. Germline-derived CDR1 and CDR2 are LNHDA and SQIVND (reference sequence). With 4 bases clipped from V and 8 bases from J, the junction kept 4 bases outside the gene matches. The CDR3 DNA sequence: TGTGCCAGTAGTACCCGGGAGGGTGATGAGCAGTTCTTC. Protein sequence: CASSTREGDEQFF.

This chain connects TRBV15 to TRBJ1-5; 9 nucleotides align to TRBD1. Unmatched junction bases numbered 6, after V lost 0 bases and J lost 3 bases. The CDR3 covers 17 residues. CDR1 is LNHNV and CDR2 is YYDKDF in the germline V gene (reference sequence). As DNA, the CDR3 is TGTGCCACCAGCAGAGATCGTGGGACAGGGAACAATCAGCCCCAGCATTTT. This translates into CATSRDRGTGNNQPQHF.

The chain couples TRBV5-4 to TRBJ1-1; D not resolved. The CDR3 spans 16 residues. Trimming took off 2 bases at V and 0 bases at J, with 14 bases between the two ends. The germline V gene has CDR1 SGHNT and CDR2 YYREEE (reference sequence). CDR3 region: CASSFAAQTMNTEAFF. The CDR3 DNA sequence: TGTGCCAGCAGCTTTGCAGCGCAAACCATGAACACTGAAGCTTTCTTT.

The V and J genes are TRBV28 and TRBJ2-3, with D unresolved. Germline CDR1 MDHEN, CDR2 SYDVKM. Trimming removed 6 bases at V and 0 bases at J, with 10 bases between. The CDR3 loop spans 14 amino acids. The CDR3 loop is CASRPGTSTDTQYF. In DNA, the CDR3 is TGTGCCAGCAGGCCCGGAACTAGCACAGATACGCAGTATTTT.

The chain has TRBV7-9 and TRBJ2-6; D may be TRBD1 (5 bases). The CDR3 is made up of 17 amino acids. The V gene lost 0 bases and the J gene lost 0 bases, with 9 bases spanning the gap. Germline-derived CDR1 and CDR2 are SEHNR and FQNEAQ (reference sequence). For the CDR3, the DNA is TGTGCCAGCAGCTTAGCGGGGCAGGGCTCTGGGGCCAACGTCCTGACTTTC. Translated: CASSLAGQGSGANVLTF.

This chain connects TRBV2 to TRBJ1-1; 7 bases match TRBD1. This CDR3 contains 14 residues. The germline CDR1 and CDR2 sequences are SNHLY and FYNNEI. With V trimmed by 7 bases and J by 2 bases, 7 bases remained unmatched. DNA for the CDR3: TGTGCCAGCAAACAGGGGCTTTCAAACACTGAAGCTTTCTTT. Residues: CASKQGLSNTEAFF.

V usage is TRBV11-3 and J usage is TRBJ2-7; 14 bases map to TRBD2. The CDR3 loop spans 16 amino acids. Trimming at V came to 5 bases and at J to 6 bases, leaving 9 bases not matched to a gene. Germline loops: CDR1 SGHNT, CDR2 YENEEA. CDR3 DNA: TGTGCCAGCAGCATAGGTGGGACTAGCGGGAGCGGCGAGCAGTACTTC. This sequence encodes CASSIGGTSGSGEQYF.

The chain uses TRBV30 and TRBJ2-5; D is unresolved. Germline V lookup: CDR1 GTSNPN, CDR2 SVGIG (reference sequence). The V end lost 3 bases, the J end lost 5 bases, and 7 bases lay between the germline ends. This CDR3 comprises 11 residues. This CDR3 is CAWSDGETQYF. The CDR3 coding sequence is TGTGCCTGGAGCGACGGGGAGACCCAGTACTTC.

V gene TRBV6-1 combines with J gene TRBJ1-2, with TRBD1 identical over 9 bases. Per germline, CDR1 MNHNS and CDR2 SASEGT. The CDR3 is 15 residues long. V gave up 6 bases and J gave up 6 bases; unmatched junction bases: 11. The CDR3 coding sequence is TGTGCCAGCAGGACCCGGACAGGGGAACAGGATGGCTACACCTTC. Translation gives CASRTRTGEQDGYTF.

This clone was recorded a few times. Other DNA sequences in the same sample also yield this CDR3. This chain joins TRBV5-1 and TRBJ2-3; D is perhaps TRBD2 (6 bases). The germline V gene has CDR1 SGHRS and CDR2 YFSETQ. Trimming took 0 bases from V and 6 from J, leaving 11 bases between them. The CDR3 extends over 14 amino acids. Here the CDR3 reads CASSLGQGGDTQYF. For the CDR3, the DNA is TGCGCCAGCAGCTTGGGGCAGGGAGGCGATACGCAGTATTTT.

A few counts support this clone. This chain uses TRBV7-6 with TRBJ1-4; TRBD1 might be the D (5 bases). With 0 bases removed from V and 6 bases from J, the gap between germline ends came to 11 bases. There are 15 residues in the CDR3. Per germline, CDR1 SGHVS and CDR2 FNYEAQ. CDR3 sequence: CASSLAAGLDEKLFF. The CDR3 coding sequence is TGTGCCAGCAGCTTAGCAGCAGGGCTGGATGAAAAACTGTTTTTT.

The chain is built from TRBV7-8 and TRBJ1-6; maybe TRBD1 (6 bases). Germline loops: CDR1 SGHVS, CDR2 FQNEAQ. Trimming left V 7 bases short and J 5 bases short, with 12 bases between. This CDR3 contains 14 residues. The CDR3: CASNEDSDNSPLHF. The CDR3 region has the DNA TGTGCCAGCAACGAGGACAGCGATAATTCACCCCTCCACTTT. Using reference TRBV7-8 and TRBJ1-6 for the parts outside the CDR3, the full variable domain is GAGVSQSPRYKVAKRGQDVALRCDPISGHVSLFWYQQALGQGPEFLTYFQNEAQLDKSGLPSDRFFAERPEGSVSTLKIQRTQQEDSAVYLCASNEDSDNSPLHFGNGTRLTVT.